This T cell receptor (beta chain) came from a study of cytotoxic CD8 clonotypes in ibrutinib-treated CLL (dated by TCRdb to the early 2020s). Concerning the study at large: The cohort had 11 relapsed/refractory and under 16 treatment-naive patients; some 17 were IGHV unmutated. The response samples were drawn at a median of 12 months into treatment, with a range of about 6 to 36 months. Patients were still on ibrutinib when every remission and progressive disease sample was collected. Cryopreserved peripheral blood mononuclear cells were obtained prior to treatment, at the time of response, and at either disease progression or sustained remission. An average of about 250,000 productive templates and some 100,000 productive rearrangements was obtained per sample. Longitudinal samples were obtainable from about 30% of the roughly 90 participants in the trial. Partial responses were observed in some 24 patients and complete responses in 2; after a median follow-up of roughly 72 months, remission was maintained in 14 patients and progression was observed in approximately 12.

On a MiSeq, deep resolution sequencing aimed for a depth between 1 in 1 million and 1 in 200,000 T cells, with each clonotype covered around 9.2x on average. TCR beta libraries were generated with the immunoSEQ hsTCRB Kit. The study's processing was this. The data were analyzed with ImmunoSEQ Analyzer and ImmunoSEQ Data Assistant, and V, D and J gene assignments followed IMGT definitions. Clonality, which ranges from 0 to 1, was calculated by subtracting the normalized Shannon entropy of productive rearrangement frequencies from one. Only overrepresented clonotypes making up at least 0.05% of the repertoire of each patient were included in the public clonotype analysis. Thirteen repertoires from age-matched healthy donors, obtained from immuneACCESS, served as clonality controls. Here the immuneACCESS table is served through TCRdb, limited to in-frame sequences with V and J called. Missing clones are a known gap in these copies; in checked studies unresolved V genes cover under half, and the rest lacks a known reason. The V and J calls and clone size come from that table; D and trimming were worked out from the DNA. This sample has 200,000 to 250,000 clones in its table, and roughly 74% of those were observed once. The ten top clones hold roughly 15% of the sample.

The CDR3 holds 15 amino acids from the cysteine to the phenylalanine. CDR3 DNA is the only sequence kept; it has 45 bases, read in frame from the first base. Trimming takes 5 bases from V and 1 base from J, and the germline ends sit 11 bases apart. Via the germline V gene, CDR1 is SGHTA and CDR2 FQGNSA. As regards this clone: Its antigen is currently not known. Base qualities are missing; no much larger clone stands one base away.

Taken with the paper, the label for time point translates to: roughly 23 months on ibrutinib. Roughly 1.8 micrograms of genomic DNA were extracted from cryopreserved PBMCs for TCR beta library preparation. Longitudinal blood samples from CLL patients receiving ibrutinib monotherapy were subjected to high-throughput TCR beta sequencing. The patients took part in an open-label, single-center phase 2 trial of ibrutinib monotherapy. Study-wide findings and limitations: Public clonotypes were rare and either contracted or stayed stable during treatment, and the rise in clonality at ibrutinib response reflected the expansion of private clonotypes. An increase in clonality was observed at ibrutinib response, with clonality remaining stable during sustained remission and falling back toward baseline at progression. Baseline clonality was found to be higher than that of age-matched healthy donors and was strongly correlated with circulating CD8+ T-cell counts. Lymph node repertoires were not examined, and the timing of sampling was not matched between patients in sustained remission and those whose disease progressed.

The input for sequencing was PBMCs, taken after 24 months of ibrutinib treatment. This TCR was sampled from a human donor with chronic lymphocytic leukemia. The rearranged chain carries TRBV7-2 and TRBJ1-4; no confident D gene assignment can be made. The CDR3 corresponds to CASSARKGTNEKLFF. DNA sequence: TGTGCCAGCAGCGCCCGGAAGGGAACTAATGAAAAACTGTTTTTT.